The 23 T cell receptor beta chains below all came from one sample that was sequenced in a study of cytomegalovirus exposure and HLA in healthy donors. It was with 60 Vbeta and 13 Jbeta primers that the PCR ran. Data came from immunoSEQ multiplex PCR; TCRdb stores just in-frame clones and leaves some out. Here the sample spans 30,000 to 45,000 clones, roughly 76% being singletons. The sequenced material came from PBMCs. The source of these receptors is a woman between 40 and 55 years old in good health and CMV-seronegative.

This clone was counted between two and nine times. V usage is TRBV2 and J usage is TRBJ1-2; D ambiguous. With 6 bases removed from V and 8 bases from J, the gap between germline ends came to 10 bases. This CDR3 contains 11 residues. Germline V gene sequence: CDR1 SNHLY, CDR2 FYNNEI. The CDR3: CASRAVQGYTF. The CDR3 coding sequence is TGTGCCAGCAGGGCAGTTCAGGGCTACACCTTC.

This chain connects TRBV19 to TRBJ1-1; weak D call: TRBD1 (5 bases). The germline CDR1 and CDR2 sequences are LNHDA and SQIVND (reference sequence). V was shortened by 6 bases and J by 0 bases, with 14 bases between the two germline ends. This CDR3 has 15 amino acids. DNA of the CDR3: TGTGCCAGTAGCCACCCAGGGTCCCTGAACACTGAAGCTTTCTTT. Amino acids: CASSHPGSLNTEAFF.

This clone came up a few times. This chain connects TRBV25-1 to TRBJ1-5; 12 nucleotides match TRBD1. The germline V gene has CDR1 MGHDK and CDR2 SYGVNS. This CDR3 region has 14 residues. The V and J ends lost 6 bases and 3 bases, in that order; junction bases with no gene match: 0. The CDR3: CASRGQGANQPQHF. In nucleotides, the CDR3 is TGTGCCAGCAGGGGACAGGGGGCCAATCAGCCCCAGCATTTT.

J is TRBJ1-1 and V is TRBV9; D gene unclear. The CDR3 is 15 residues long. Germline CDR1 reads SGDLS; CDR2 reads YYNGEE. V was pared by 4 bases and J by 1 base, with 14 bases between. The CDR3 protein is CASSPHVGGNTEAFF. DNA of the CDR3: TGTGCCAGCAGCCCACACGTGGGAGGGAACACTGAAGCTTTCTTT.

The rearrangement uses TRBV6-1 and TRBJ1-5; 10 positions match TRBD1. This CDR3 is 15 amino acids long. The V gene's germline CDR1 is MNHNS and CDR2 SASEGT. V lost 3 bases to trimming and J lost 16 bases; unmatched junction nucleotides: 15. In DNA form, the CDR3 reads TGTGCCAGCAGTGAGGACAGGGGGTCAAGAGACGTCAGACATTTT. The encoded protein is CASSEDRGSRDVRHF.

DNA of the CDR3: TGTGCCAGCAGCTTGGTGGGCGGGGCCACAGATACGCAGTATTTT. Its protein product is CASSLVGGATDTQYF. The chain couples TRBV5-6 to TRBJ2-3; D might be TRBD2 (6 bases). V lost 0 bases and J 2 bases, leaving 10 bases between the germline ends. Germline V gene lookup returns CDR1 SGHDT and CDR2 YYEEEE. The CDR3 contains 15 residues.

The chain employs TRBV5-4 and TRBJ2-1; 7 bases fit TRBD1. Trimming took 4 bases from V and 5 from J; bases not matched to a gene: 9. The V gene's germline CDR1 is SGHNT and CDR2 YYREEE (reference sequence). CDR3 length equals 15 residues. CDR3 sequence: CASSTTGLRDNEQFF. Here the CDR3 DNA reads TGTGCCAGCAGCACGACAGGGCTTAGGGACAATGAGCAGTTCTTC.

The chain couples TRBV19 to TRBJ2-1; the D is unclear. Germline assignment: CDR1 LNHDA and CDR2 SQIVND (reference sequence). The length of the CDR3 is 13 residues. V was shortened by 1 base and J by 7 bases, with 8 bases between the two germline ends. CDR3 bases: TGTGCCAGTAGTATAGTTTTTCCAAATGAGCAGTTCTTC. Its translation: CASSIVFPNEQFF. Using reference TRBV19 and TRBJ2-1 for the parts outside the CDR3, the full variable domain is DGGITQSPKYLFRKEGQNVTLSCEQNLNHDAMYWYRQDPGQGLRLIYYSQIVNDFQKGDIAEGYSVSREKKESFPLTVTSAQKNPTAFYLCASSIVFPNEQFFGPGTRLTVL.

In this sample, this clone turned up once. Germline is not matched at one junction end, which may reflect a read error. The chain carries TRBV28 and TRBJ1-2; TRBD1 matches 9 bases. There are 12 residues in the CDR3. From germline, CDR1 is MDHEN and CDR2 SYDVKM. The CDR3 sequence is CASSLSLGTGIF. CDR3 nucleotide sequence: TGTGCCAGCAGTTTGTCCCTGGGGACAGGGATTTTC.

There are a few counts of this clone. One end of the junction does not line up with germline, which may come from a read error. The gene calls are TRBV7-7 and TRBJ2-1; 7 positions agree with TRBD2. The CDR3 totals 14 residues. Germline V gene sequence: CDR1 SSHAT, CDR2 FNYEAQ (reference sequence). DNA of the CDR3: TGTGCTAGCAGCTTAGGTGCGGGGGACAATGAGCAGTTCTTC. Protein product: CASSLGAGDNEQFF.

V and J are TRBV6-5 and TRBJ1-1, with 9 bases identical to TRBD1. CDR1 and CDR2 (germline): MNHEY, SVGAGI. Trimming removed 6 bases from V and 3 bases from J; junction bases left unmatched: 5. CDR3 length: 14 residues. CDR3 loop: CASSLGQGDTEAFF. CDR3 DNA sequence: TGTGCCAGCAGCCTGGGACAGGGTGACACTGAAGCTTTCTTT.

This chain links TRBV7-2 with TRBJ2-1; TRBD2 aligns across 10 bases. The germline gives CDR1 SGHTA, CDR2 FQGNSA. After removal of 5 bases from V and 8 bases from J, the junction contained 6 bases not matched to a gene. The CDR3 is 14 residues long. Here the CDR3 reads CASSTLAGEHEQFF. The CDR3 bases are TGTGCCAGCAGCACTCTAGCGGGGGAGCATGAGCAGTTCTTC.

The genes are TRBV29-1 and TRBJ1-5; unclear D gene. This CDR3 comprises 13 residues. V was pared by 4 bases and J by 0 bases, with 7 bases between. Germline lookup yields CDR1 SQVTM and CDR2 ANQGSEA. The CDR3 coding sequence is TGCAGCGTTGTAGTTAATAGCAATCAGCCCCAGCATTTT. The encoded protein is CSVVVNSNQPQHF. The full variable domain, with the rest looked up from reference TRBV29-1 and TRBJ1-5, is SAVISQKPSRDICQRGTSLTIQCQVDSQVTMMFWYRQQPGQSLTLIATANQGSEATYESGFVIDKFPISRPNLTFSTLTVSNMSPEDSSIYLCSVVVNSNQPQHFGDGTRLSIL.

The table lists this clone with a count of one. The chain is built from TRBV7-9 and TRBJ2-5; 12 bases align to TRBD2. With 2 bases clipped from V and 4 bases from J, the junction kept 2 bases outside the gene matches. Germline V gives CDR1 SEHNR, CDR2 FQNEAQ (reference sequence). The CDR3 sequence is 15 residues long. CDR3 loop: CASSLSLAGGETQYF. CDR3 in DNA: TGTGCCAGCAGCTTATCACTAGCGGGGGGAGAGACCCAGTACTTC.

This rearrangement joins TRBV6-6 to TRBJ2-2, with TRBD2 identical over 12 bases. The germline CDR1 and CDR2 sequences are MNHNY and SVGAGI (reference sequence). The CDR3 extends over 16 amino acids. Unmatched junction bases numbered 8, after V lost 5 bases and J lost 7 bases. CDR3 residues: CASSPSSGGASGELFF. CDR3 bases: TGTGCCAGCAGTCCCTCTAGCGGGGGGGCGAGCGGGGAGCTGTTTTTT.

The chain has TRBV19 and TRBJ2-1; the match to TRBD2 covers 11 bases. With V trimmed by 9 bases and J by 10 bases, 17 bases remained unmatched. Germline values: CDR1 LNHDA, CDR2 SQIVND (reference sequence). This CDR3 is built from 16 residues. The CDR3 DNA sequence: TGTGCCAGCACAAACCTCGGGACTAGCGGTGCCATGGAGCAGTTCTTC. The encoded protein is CASTNLGTSGAMEQFF. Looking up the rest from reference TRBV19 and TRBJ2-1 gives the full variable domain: DGGITQSPKYLFRKEGQNVTLSCEQNLNHDAMYWYRQDPGQGLRLIYYSQIVNDFQKGDIAEGYSVSREKKESFPLTVTSAQKNPTAFYLCASTNLGTSGAMEQFFGPGTRLTVL.

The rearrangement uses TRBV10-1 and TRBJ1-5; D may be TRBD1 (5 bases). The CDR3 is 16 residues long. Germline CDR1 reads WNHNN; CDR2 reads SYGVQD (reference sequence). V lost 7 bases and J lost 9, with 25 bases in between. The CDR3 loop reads CASKELVGGKGAPQHF. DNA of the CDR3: TGCGCCAGCAAGGAACTGGTCGGTGGGAAAGGGGCGCCCCAGCATTTT.

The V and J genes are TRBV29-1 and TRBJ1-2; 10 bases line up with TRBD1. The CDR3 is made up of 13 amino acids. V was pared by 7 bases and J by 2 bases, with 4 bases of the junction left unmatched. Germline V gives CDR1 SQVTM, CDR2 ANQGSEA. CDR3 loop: CSGGQGGNYGYTF. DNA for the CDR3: TGCAGCGGAGGACAGGGGGGAAACTATGGCTACACCTTC.

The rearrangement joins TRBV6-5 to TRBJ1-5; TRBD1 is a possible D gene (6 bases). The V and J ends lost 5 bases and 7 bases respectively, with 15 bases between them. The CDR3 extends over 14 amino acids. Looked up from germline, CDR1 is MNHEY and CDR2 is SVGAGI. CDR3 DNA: TGTGCCAGCAGTCAACAGGGTTCACGGCAGCCCCAGCATTTT. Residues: CASSQQGSRQPQHF.

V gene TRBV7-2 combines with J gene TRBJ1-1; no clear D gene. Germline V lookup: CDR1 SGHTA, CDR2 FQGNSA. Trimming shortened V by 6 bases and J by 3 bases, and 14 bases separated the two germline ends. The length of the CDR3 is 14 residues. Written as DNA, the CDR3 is TGTGCCAGCAGTCCGAATTCGGGGTACACTGAAGCTTTCTTT. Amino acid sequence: CASSPNSGYTEAFF.

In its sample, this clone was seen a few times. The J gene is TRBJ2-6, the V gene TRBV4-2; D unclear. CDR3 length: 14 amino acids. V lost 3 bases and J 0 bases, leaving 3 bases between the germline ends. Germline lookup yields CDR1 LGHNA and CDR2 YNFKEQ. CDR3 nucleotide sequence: TGTGCCAGCAGCCAGGCCTCTGGGGCCAACGTCCTGACTTTC. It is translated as CASSQASGANVLTF.

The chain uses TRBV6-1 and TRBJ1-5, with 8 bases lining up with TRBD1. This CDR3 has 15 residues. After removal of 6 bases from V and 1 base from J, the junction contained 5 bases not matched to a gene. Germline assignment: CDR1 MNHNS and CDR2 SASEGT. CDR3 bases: TGTGCCAGCAGCACGGACAGGGCCAGCAATCAGCCCCAGCATTTT. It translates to CASSTDRASNQPQHF.

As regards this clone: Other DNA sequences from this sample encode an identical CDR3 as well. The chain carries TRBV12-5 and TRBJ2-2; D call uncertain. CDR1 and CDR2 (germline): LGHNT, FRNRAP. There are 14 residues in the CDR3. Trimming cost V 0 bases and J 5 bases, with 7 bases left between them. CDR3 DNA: TGTGCTAGTGGTTTGGTAGCCGGGACCGGGGAGCTGTTTTTT. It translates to CASGLVAGTGELFF. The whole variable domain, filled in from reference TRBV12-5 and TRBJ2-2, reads DARVTQTPRHKVTEMGQEVTMRCQPILGHNTVFWYRQTMMQGLELLAYFRNRAPLDDSGMPKDRFSAEMPDATLATLKIQPSEPRDSAVYFCASGLVAGTGELFFGEGSRLTVL.